This TCR beta chain was recovered during a study of blood T cell repertoires in COVID-19. Some clones are missing from TCRdb's copy, which holds only in-frame ones; the method was immunoSEQ multiplex PCR. The data hold 200,000 to 250,000 clones, with 65% to 85% observed a single time. CDR3 length: 14 amino acids. The germline gives CDR1 KGHSH, CDR2 LQKENI. The trim removed 5 bases at V and 5 bases at J, leaving 3 bases unmatched. The sample taken for sequencing was peripheral blood. This rearrangement joins TRBV18 to TRBJ2-2, with 9 bases aligning to TRBD1. The receptor was isolated from a woman aged 30 to 39 with COVID-19, enrolled during active disease. CDR3 sequence: CASSKQGATGELFF. The CDR3 DNA reads as TGTGCCAGCTCAAAACAGGGGGCTACCGGGGAGCTGTTTTTT.